The TCR beta chain described here comes from a study of blood T cells in healthy people across ages. Sample-barcoded 5' priming and a J-beta primer mix drove a second PCR of about 7 to 12 cycles. TCRdb re-analysed the 5' RACE reads in MiXCR, keeping a single row per CDR3 protein. Seen here are about 680,000 distinct CDR3 sequences, over 45% observed once, and the top ten hold around a third. Germline V gives CDR1 MDHEN, CDR2 SYDVKM. The CDR3 sequence is 15 residues long. This clonotype was obtained from a woman between 55 and 75 years old in good health. This chain joins TRBV28 and TRBJ2-4, with 9 bases aligning to TRBD2. The tail of the sequence fits TRBJ2-7 better, so the J call may be wrong. The sample comprised blood. CDR3 residues: CASSLRGGPIYEQYF. The CDR3 DNA reads TGTGCCAGCAGTTTGCGGGGGGGCCCCATCTACGAGCAGTACTTC.